Following are 21 T cell receptor beta chains from one sample sequenced in a study of blood T cell repertoires in COVID-19. Using immunoSEQ multiplex PCR, the repertoire was profiled, and TCRdb retains in-frame clones only, with some absent. Here the sample spans approximately 150,000 clones, 84% being singletons. Input material: peripheral blood. These receptors all stem from a woman older than 75 with COVID-19, enrolled during active disease.

This rearrangement joins TRBV4-2 to TRBJ2-4; 9 nucleotides line up with TRBD2. CDR1 is LGHNA, CDR2 YNFKEQ, per germline. The CDR3 has 18 amino acids. V shed 0 bases, J shed 3 bases, and the junction held 9 bases outside the gene matches. CDR3 coding DNA: TGTGCCAGCAGCCAAGATTCCAGAAGCGGGGGGATCAAAAACATTCAGTACTTC. Its protein is CASSQDSRSGGIKNIQYF.

The chain is built from TRBV11-2 and TRBJ2-7; TRBD2 agrees at 9 bases. This CDR3 comprises 16 residues. V lost 5 bases and J lost 1; bases outside the gene matches: 9. From germline, CDR1 is SGHAT and CDR2 FQNNGV. This CDR3 is CASSKAGGSLSYEQYF. CDR3 nucleotides: TGTGCCAGCAGCAAAGCGGGGGGCTCACTATCCTACGAGCAGTACTTC. Full variable domain (rest looked up from reference TRBV11-2 and TRBJ2-7): EAGVAQSPRYKIIEKRQSVAFWCNPISGHATLYWYQQILGQGPKLLIQFQNNGVVDDSQLPKDRFSAERLKGVDSTLKIQPAKLEDSAVYLCASSKAGGSLSYEQYFGPGTRLTVT.

The chain recombines TRBV2 with TRBJ2-1, with 11 bases identical to TRBD2. Germline V CDR1 and CDR2: SNHLY, FYNNEI. The CDR3 has 16 residues. V gave up 4 bases and J gave up 10 bases; unmatched junction bases: 12. CDR3 in DNA: TGTGCCAGCAGTGTTTTCCTAGCGGGGGGAGGGGGAGAGCAGTTCTTC. The encoded protein is CASSVFLAGGGGEQFF.

This chain links TRBV19 with TRBJ2-1; 9 bases map to TRBD1. The V gene end was trimmed by 3 bases and the J gene end by 7 bases; junction bases not matched to a gene: 7. The CDR3 loop spans 15 amino acids. Germline CDR1 and CDR2: LNHDA and SQIVND (reference sequence). CDR3 bases: TGTGCCAGTAGTATTAGGGACAGGGAGGTAAATGAGCAGTTCTTC. It translates to CASSIRDREVNEQFF.

The chain uses TRBV9 and TRBJ2-1; 10 bases are a match to TRBD2. The V and J ends lost 1 base and 9 bases, in that order; junction bases with no gene match: 7. Germline V gene lookup returns CDR1 SGDLS and CDR2 YYNGEE. CDR3 length: 15 residues. For the CDR3, the DNA is TGTGCCAGCAGCGTATTAGCGGGAGGCTGGGGTGAGCAGTTCTTC. Protein: CASSVLAGGWGEQFF.

V is TRBV29-1 and J is TRBJ2-3; 10 positions match TRBD2. CDR1 and CDR2 from the germline V gene are SQVTM and ANQGSEA. Trimming cost V 5 bases and J 1 base; bases outside gene matches: 3. This CDR3 has 14 amino acids. The DNA for the CDR3 is TGCAGCGTTTCCGGGACTAGCGGCACAGATACGCAGTATTTT. It translates to CSVSGTSGTDTQYF.

The V gene is TRBV9, the J gene TRBJ2-5; D is ambiguous. Per germline, CDR1 SGDLS and CDR2 YYNGEE. The CDR3 has 16 amino acids. Trimming cost V 0 bases and J 1 base, with 13 bases left between them. The CDR3 DNA follows: TGTGCCAGCAGCGTAGGAAGCTACCACGCCCAAGAGACCCAGTACTTC. Translating it yields CASSVGSYHAQETQYF.

J is TRBJ2-7 and V is TRBV5-1, with 9 bases lining up with TRBD1. CDR1 is SGHRS and CDR2 is YFSETQ in the germline V gene. The CDR3 extends over 14 amino acids. The V segment lost 4 bases and the J segment 3 bases; nucleotides outside the gene matches: 5. The CDR3 is CASSATGGSYEQYF. CDR3 nucleotides: TGCGCCAGCAGCGCGACAGGGGGAAGCTACGAGCAGTACTTC.

The gene calls are TRBV4-3 and TRBJ2-3; 7 bases align to TRBD1. Germline CDR1 and CDR2: LGHNA and YSLEER. This CDR3 is 17 amino acids long. The trim removed 1 base at V and 2 bases at J, leaving 9 bases unmatched. The CDR3 DNA is TGCGCCAGCAGCCAAGTGACCCGGGACAGCTACACAGATACGCAGTATTTT. Amino acids: CASSQVTRDSYTDTQYF.

This clone was seen only once. The rearrangement uses TRBV6-5 and TRBJ1-1; D perhaps matches TRBD1 (6 bases). The CDR3 length is 13 residues. The germline CDR1 and CDR2 sequences are MNHEY and SVGAGI. V lost 5 bases and J lost 11, with 18 bases in between. The CDR3 sequence: CASSPRTEWGAFF. The CDR3 nucleotides are TGTGCCAGCAGTCCCCGGACAGAATGGGGGGCTTTCTTT.

There are a few counts of this clone. The chain carries TRBV9 and TRBJ1-2, with 8 positions matching TRBD1. CDR1 SGDLS and CDR2 YYNGEE come from the germline V gene. The CDR3 covers 15 residues. With V trimmed by 0 bases and J by 4 bases, 5 bases remained unmatched. In DNA, the CDR3 is TGTGCCAGCAGCGTAGAAGGCAGGGGGCCCTATGGCTACACCTTC. Its protein is CASSVEGRGPYGYTF. Together with reference TRBV9 and TRBJ1-2, the CDR3 gives the full variable domain: DSGVTQTPKHLITATGQRVTLRCSPRSGDLSVYWYQQSLDQGLQFLIQYYNGEERAKGNILERFSAQQFPDLHSELNLSSLELGDSALYFCASSVEGRGPYGYTFGSGTRLTVV.

The rearrangement links TRBV9 to TRBJ2-5; TRBD2 aligns across 10 bases. The CDR3 length is 13 residues. CDR1 and CDR2 from the germline V gene are SGDLS and YYNGEE. The trim removed 0 bases at V and 9 bases at J, leaving 2 bases unmatched. The CDR3 loop is CASSVDLAGAQYF. The CDR3 nucleotides read TGTGCCAGCAGCGTAGACCTAGCGGGGGCCCAGTACTTC. Combining the CDR3 with reference TRBV9 and TRBJ2-5 gives the whole variable domain DSGVTQTPKHLITATGQRVTLRCSPRSGDLSVYWYQQSLDQGLQFLIQYYNGEERAKGNILERFSAQQFPDLHSELNLSSLELGDSALYFCASSVDLAGAQYFGPGTRLLVL.

The sample holds a few counts of this clone. The chain has TRBV9 and TRBJ2-5; TRBD1 aligns across 7 bases. CDR1 is SGDLS, CDR2 YYNGEE, per germline. Trimming took 0 bases from V and 4 from J; bases not matched to a gene: 0. This CDR3 region has 13 residues. The CDR3 DNA reads as TGTGCCAGCAGCGTAGACAGGGGAGAGACCCAGTACTTC. Amino acid sequence: CASSVDRGETQYF.

As for this clone: The junction shows a germline mismatch at one end, possibly a read error. The genes are TRBV12-3 or TRBV12-4 and TRBJ1-1; D not resolved. CDR3 size: 8 residues. DNA for the CDR3: TGTGCCAGCAGTTTACCCGCGTTT. This gives the protein CASSLPAF.

This clone was observed a few times. This chain connects TRBV7-2 to TRBJ1-1, with D possibly matching TRBD1 (5 bases). Trimming removed 0 bases from V and 7 bases from J, with 9 bases in between. The CDR3 spans 13 residues. In germline, CDR1 is SGHTA, CDR2 FQGNSA. The chain's CDR3 is CASSLAYGGEAFF. The CDR3 DNA follows: TGTGCCAGCAGCTTAGCCTACGGGGGTGAAGCTTTCTTT.

This clone was observed a few times. This sequence joins TRBV6-5 and TRBJ2-7; the match to TRBD1 covers 10 bases. CDR3 size: 13 residues. Germline CDR1 is MNHEY and CDR2 is SVGAGI. V shed 5 bases, J shed 6 bases, and the junction held 4 bases outside the gene matches. The CDR3 DNA follows: TGTGCCAGCAGTCAGGGGACAGGGGCCGAGCAGTACTTC. It encodes CASSQGTGAEQYF.

The J gene is TRBJ1-2, the V gene TRBV14; no definite D call. Trimming pared 6 bases from V and 7 bases from J, leaving 12 bases between. The CDR3 contains 12 residues. Germline CDR1 and CDR2: SGHDN and FVKESK. The CDR3 reads CASSPLSSGYTF. The CDR3 DNA sequence: TGTGCCAGCAGTCCTCTTTCGAGTGGCTACACCTTC.

V usage is TRBV6-1 and J usage is TRBJ2-7; 7 bases are a match to TRBD1. The CDR3 runs to 15 residues. Germline-derived CDR1 and CDR2 are MNHNS and SASEGT. V was pared by 1 base and J by 2 bases, with 5 bases of the junction left unmatched. This CDR3 reads CASSEGQGLTYEQYF. CDR3 nucleotide sequence: TGTGCCAGCAGTGAAGGACAGGGCTTGACCTACGAGCAGTACTTC.

V and J are TRBV7-2 and TRBJ1-1; D is undetermined. Germline-derived CDR1 and CDR2 are SGHTA and FQGNSA. V was cut by 1 base and J by 5 bases, with 8 bases left in between. The CDR3 contains 13 residues. The CDR3 bases are TGTGCCAGCAGCTTAGTAGCCCAAACTGAAGCTTTCTTT. Amino acid sequence: CASSLVAQTEAFF.

The chain has TRBV6-5 and TRBJ2-7, with TRBD2 matching 10 bases. CDR3 size: 15 residues. The trim removed 6 bases at V and 1 base at J, leaving 6 bases unmatched. Germline CDR1 is MNHEY and CDR2 is SVGAGI. CDR3 coding DNA: TGTGCCAGCAGATTCACTAGCGGGGCGTCCTACGAGCAGTACTTC. Protein sequence: CASRFTSGASYEQYF.

This sequence joins TRBV2 and TRBJ1-6; 9 bases map to TRBD1. The germline CDR1 and CDR2 sequences are SNHLY and FYNNEI. The length of the CDR3 is 17 residues. The junction had 13 bases not matched to a gene; V was cut back by 6 bases and J by 7 bases. CDR3 sequence: CASSQGQGPFWNSPLHF. The CDR3 DNA sequence: TGTGCCAGCAGCCAGGGACAGGGCCCTTTTTGGAATTCACCCCTCCACTTT.